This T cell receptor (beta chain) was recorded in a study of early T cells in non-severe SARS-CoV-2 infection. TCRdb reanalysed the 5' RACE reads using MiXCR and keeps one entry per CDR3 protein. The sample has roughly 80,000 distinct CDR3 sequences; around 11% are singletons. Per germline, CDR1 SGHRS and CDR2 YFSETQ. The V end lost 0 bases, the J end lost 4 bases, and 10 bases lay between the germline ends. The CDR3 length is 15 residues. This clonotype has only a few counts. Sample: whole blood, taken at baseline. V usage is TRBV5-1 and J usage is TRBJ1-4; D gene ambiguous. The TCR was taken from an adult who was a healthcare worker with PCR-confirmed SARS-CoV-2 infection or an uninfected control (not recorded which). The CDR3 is CASSLDGFYNEKLFF. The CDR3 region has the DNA TGCGCCAGCAGCTTGGACGGCTTTTATAATGAAAAACTGTTTTTT.